Detailed here is one T cell receptor beta chain. The antigen remains undetermined. This record belongs to a study of OX40 agonist ivuxolimab in advanced cancers. Study findings and constraints: CD4+ and CD8+ T cells in blood underwent clonal expansion by week 6 at 0.1 to 3.0 mg/kg. What antigens the expanded peripheral T cells recognized was never established.

Clones were sequenced by immunoSEQ multiplex PCR, and TCRdb holds only the in-frame ones, with some missing. The sample has 80,000 or so clones, approximately 85% seen once; the top ten hold around 2.1%. No patient had autoimmune disease or received systemic immunosuppression. The receptor was isolated from an adult with an advanced solid tumor such as melanoma, head and neck, liver or kidney cancer. Specimen: CD4+ or CD8+ T cells sorted from blood, collected in a trial of the OX40 agonist ivuxolimab.

The CDR3: CSVRSSGLETQYF. The CDR3 region has the DNA TGCAGCGTTCGTTCATCGGGATTAGAGACCCAGTACTTC. This chain joins TRBV29-1 and TRBJ2-5; weak D call: TRBD2 (5 bases). The CDR3 extends over 13 amino acids. Germline V CDR1 and CDR2: SQVTM, ANQGSEA. The ends were cut back, 5 bases at V and 4 bases at J, with 14 bases in the middle.